Listed below are T cell receptor beta chains from one sample, sequenced in a study of cytomegalovirus exposure and HLA in healthy donors. Data came from immunoSEQ multiplex PCR; TCRdb stores just in-frame clones and leaves some out. Among about 140,000 clones, almost 85% were seen once, and the ten largest hold around 1.4%. Sequenced input: PBMCs. All receptors derive from a woman aged 25 to 45 in good health and CMV-seronegative. Each CDR3 is given with its conserved first and last residue. The order of the fields is J gene, clone size, V gene, D gene, CDR3 protein, CDR3 DNA. A D gene is named only where the DNA matches it firmly. Clone size is given for some rows only: seen once, a few or many times, or a class if the clone is expanded.

j_gene: TRBJ2-3; abundance: few; v_gene: TRBV4-1; d_gene: -; CDR3aa: CASSQGWGDPRADTQYF; CDR3nt: TGCGCCAGCAGCCAAGGTTGGGGAGATCCTCGAGCAGATACGCAGTATTTT
j_gene: TRBJ2-5; abundance: -; v_gene: TRBV7-3; d_gene: TRBD1; CDR3aa: CASSSGQGETQYF; CDR3nt: TGTGCCAGCAGCTCGGGACAGGGAGAGACCCAGTACTTC
j_gene: TRBJ2-7; abundance: -; v_gene: TRBV19; d_gene: -; CDR3aa: CASGKGQDYEQYF; CDR3nt: TGTGCCAGTGGGAAGGGGCAGGACTACGAGCAGTACTTC
j_gene: TRBJ1-1; abundance: -; v_gene: TRBV6-5; d_gene: -; CDR3aa: CASSRGTLNTEAFF; CDR3nt: TGTGCCAGCAGTCGTGGGACATTGAACACTGAAGCTTTCTTT
j_gene: TRBJ2-5; abundance: -; v_gene: TRBV4-3; d_gene: -; CDR3aa: CASSQDQGRGETQYF; CDR3nt: TGCGCCAGCAGCCAAGATCAGGGCAGGGGTGAGACCCAGTACTTC
j_gene: TRBJ1-5; abundance: -; v_gene: TRBV5-1; d_gene: -; CDR3aa: CASSLVSGPNQPQHF; CDR3nt: TGCGCCAGCAGCTTGGTGTCAGGCCCCAATCAGCCCCAGCATTTT
j_gene: TRBJ1-5; abundance: -; v_gene: TRBV4-1; d_gene: -; CDR3aa: CASSQEGVSNQPQHF; CDR3nt: TGCGCCAGCAGCCAAGAAGGGGTCAGCAATCAGCCCCAGCATTTT
j_gene: TRBJ2-2; abundance: -; v_gene: TRBV9; d_gene: -; CDR3aa: CASSGGGQGRFAGELFF; CDR3nt: TGTGCCAGCAGCGGGGGGGGGCAGGGCCGGTTCGCCGGGGAGCTGTTTTTT
j_gene: TRBJ2-4; abundance: -; v_gene: TRBV4-2; d_gene: TRBD2; CDR3aa: CASSPGLAGKNIQYF; CDR3nt: TGTGCCAGCAGCCCGGGACTAGCTGGCAAAAACATTCAGTACTTC
j_gene: TRBJ1-2; abundance: -; v_gene: TRBV2; d_gene: TRBD1; CDR3aa: CASSIGTGNYGYTF; CDR3nt: TGTGCCAGCAGTATAGGGACAGGGAACTATGGCTACACCTTC
j_gene: TRBJ2-1; abundance: -; v_gene: TRBV5-1; d_gene: -; CDR3aa: CASSLGGLDEQFF; CDR3nt: TGCGCCAGCAGCTTGGGGGGGCTCGATGAGCAGTTCTTC
j_gene: TRBJ2-3; abundance: -; v_gene: TRBV29-1; d_gene: -; CDR3aa: CSVVGDTDTQYF; CDR3nt: TGCAGCGTCGTCGGGGACACAGATACGCAGTATTTT
j_gene: TRBJ1-3; abundance: -; v_gene: TRBV6-5; d_gene: -; CDR3aa: CASSPLVSSGNTIYF; CDR3nt: TGTGCCAGCAGTCCTCTAGTGAGCTCTGGAAACACCATATATTTT
j_gene: TRBJ2-5; abundance: -; v_gene: TRBV5-1; d_gene: -; CDR3aa: CASSSNPAGRETQYF; CDR3nt: TGCGCCAGCAGCTCGAACCCCGCAGGTAGAGAGACCCAGTACTTC
j_gene: TRBJ1-1; abundance: -; v_gene: TRBV5-6; d_gene: -; CDR3aa: CASSPGGSTEAFF; CDR3nt: TGTGCCAGCAGCCCGGGGGGCAGTACTGAAGCTTTCTTT
j_gene: TRBJ2-7; abundance: few; v_gene: TRBV9; d_gene: TRBD2; CDR3aa: CASSVGSGGPNYEQYF; CDR3nt: TGTGCCAGCAGCGTGGGTAGCGGGGGTCCAAACTACGAGCAGTACTTC
j_gene: TRBJ1-1; abundance: -; v_gene: TRBV5-1; d_gene: -; CDR3aa: CASSPQVGDTEAFF; CDR3nt: TGCGCCAGCAGCCCACAGGTTGGGGACACTGAAGCTTTCTTT
j_gene: TRBJ1-2; abundance: -; v_gene: TRBV18; d_gene: -; CDR3aa: CASSPPSGLYGYTF; CDR3nt: TGTGCCAGCTCACCACCCTCAGGGCTGTATGGCTACACCTTC
j_gene: TRBJ2-2; abundance: -; v_gene: TRBV27; d_gene: -; CDR3aa: CASSPPAGLYTGELFF; CDR3nt: TGTGCCAGCAGCCCACCGGCAGGCCTATACACCGGGGAGCTGTTTTTT
j_gene: TRBJ1-6; abundance: -; v_gene: TRBV15; d_gene: -; CDR3aa: CATSSSSNSPLHF; CDR3nt: TGTGCCACCAGCAGTTCCAGTAATTCACCCCTCCACTTT
j_gene: TRBJ2-7; abundance: -; v_gene: TRBV4-1; d_gene: TRBD1; CDR3aa: CASRATGAYEQYF; CDR3nt: TGCGCCAGCAGAGCGACAGGGGCCTACGAGCAGTACTTC
j_gene: TRBJ1-1; abundance: -; v_gene: TRBV5-1; d_gene: -; CDR3aa: CASSLDRVEAFF; CDR3nt: TGCGCCAGCAGCTTAGACCGGGTAGAAGCTTTCTTT
j_gene: TRBJ1-3; abundance: -; v_gene: TRBV6-6; d_gene: TRBD1; CDR3aa: CASSRNRGGGNTIYF; CDR3nt: TGTGCCAGCAGCCGCAACAGGGGAGGTGGAAACACCATATATTTT
j_gene: TRBJ2-7; abundance: -; v_gene: TRBV15; d_gene: TRBD1; CDR3aa: CATSRGIGTGSYEQYF; CDR3nt: TGTGCCACCAGCAGAGGGATCGGGACAGGTTCCTACGAGCAGTACTTC
j_gene: TRBJ2-7; abundance: -; v_gene: TRBV2; d_gene: TRBD1; CDR3aa: CASLDRAGHEQYF; CDR3nt: TGTGCCAGCCTGGACAGGGCGGGCCACGAGCAGTACTTC
j_gene: TRBJ1-4; abundance: -; v_gene: TRBV5-1; d_gene: -; CDR3aa: CASSLTGRNEKLFF; CDR3nt: TGCGCCAGCAGCTTGACAGGACGAAATGAAAAACTGTTTTTT
j_gene: TRBJ1-1; abundance: -; v_gene: TRBV25-1; d_gene: TRBD1; CDR3aa: CASSDGTVLMNTEAFF; CDR3nt: TGTGCCAGCAGTGATGGGACAGTTTTGATGAACACTGAAGCTTTCTTT
j_gene: TRBJ1-4; abundance: -; v_gene: TRBV18; d_gene: TRBD1; CDR3aa: CASSPPTGDGNEKLFF; CDR3nt: TGTGCCAGCTCACCTCCCACAGGGGATGGTAATGAAAAACTGTTTTTT
j_gene: TRBJ2-5; abundance: -; v_gene: TRBV5-6; d_gene: -; CDR3aa: CASSLIATVGETQYF; CDR3nt: TGTGCCAGCAGCTTGATAGCCACCGTTGGGGAGACCCAGTACTTC
j_gene: TRBJ1-5; abundance: -; v_gene: TRBV2; d_gene: TRBD1; CDR3aa: CASSGQRTGGGQPQHF; CDR3nt: TGTGCCAGCAGTGGACAACGGACAGGGGGGGGGCAGCCCCAGCATTTT
j_gene: TRBJ2-2; abundance: once; v_gene: TRBV5-4; d_gene: -; CDR3aa: CASSRPTGDLNTGELFF; CDR3nt: TGTGCCAGCAGCCGACCAACAGGCGACCTTAACACCGGGGAGCTGTTTTTT
j_gene: TRBJ1-1; abundance: -; v_gene: TRBV5-1; d_gene: -; CDR3aa: CASSLRGWNTEAFF; CDR3nt: TGCGCCAGCAGCTTGAGGGGGTGGAACACTGAAGCTTTCTTT
j_gene: TRBJ2-3; abundance: -; v_gene: TRBV9; d_gene: -; CDR3aa: CASSPAQGPTDTQYF; CDR3nt: TGTGCCAGCAGCCCAGCTCAGGGTCCGACAGATACGCAGTATTTT
j_gene: TRBJ1-6; abundance: -; v_gene: TRBV15; d_gene: TRBD1; CDR3aa: CATSRVHGTGKASPLHF; CDR3nt: TGTGCCACCAGCAGAGTCCACGGGACAGGGAAGGCTTCACCCCTCCACTTT
j_gene: TRBJ2-3; abundance: few; v_gene: TRBV9; d_gene: TRBD2; CDR3aa: CASSVYGGADTQYF; CDR3nt: TGTGCCAGCAGCGTTTACGGGGGGGCAGATACGCAGTATTTT
j_gene: TRBJ2-5; abundance: -; v_gene: TRBV10-3; d_gene: TRBD1; CDR3aa: CANGQGGRETQYF; CDR3nt: TGTGCCAACGGACAGGGGGGCCGAGAGACCCAGTACTTC
j_gene: TRBJ1-5; abundance: -; v_gene: TRBV28; d_gene: -; CDR3aa: CATKRRGIRYRGNQPQHF; CDR3nt: TGTGCCACGAAACGCAGGGGTATACGATACAGGGGCAATCAGCCCCAGCATTTT
j_gene: TRBJ2-5; abundance: -; v_gene: TRBV2; d_gene: TRBD2; CDR3aa: CASRGTTVYQETQYF; CDR3nt: TGTGCCAGCAGGGGGACTACGGTGTACCAAGAGACCCAGTACTTC
j_gene: TRBJ1-2; abundance: few; v_gene: TRBV7-3; d_gene: -; CDR3aa: CASSLTPETIYGYTF; CDR3nt: TGTGCCAGCAGCTTAACACCCGAGACAATCTATGGCTACACCTTC
j_gene: TRBJ2-7; abundance: -; v_gene: TRBV29-1; d_gene: -; CDR3aa: CSVDPGHVYEQYF; CDR3nt: TGCAGCGTGGACCCGGGACACGTCTACGAGCAGTACTTC
j_gene: TRBJ2-3; abundance: -; v_gene: TRBV5-5; d_gene: -; CDR3aa: CASSLTYLSPQYF; CDR3nt: TGTGCCAGCAGCCTTACTTATCTTAGTCCGCAGTATTTT
j_gene: TRBJ2-7; abundance: -; v_gene: TRBV7-9; d_gene: TRBD2; CDR3aa: CASSLGRTGLAVYEQYF; CDR3nt: TGTGCCAGCAGCTTAGGCCGTACGGGACTAGCGGTCTACGAGCAGTACTTC
j_gene: TRBJ1-1; abundance: -; v_gene: TRBV5-4; d_gene: -; CDR3aa: CASSLGGGGRSNTEAFF; CDR3nt: TGTGCCAGCAGCTTGGGGGGGGGCGGAAGAAGTAACACTGAAGCTTTCTTT
j_gene: TRBJ1-2; abundance: -; v_gene: TRBV2; d_gene: TRBD1; CDR3aa: CASSAGQGVGGYTF; CDR3nt: TGTGCCAGCAGTGCGGGACAGGGGGTTGGCGGCTACACCTTC
j_gene: TRBJ1-6; abundance: -; v_gene: TRBV20-1; d_gene: TRBD1; CDR3aa: CSARGYSPLHF; CDR3nt: TGCAGTGCCAGGGGGTACTCACCCCTCCACTTT